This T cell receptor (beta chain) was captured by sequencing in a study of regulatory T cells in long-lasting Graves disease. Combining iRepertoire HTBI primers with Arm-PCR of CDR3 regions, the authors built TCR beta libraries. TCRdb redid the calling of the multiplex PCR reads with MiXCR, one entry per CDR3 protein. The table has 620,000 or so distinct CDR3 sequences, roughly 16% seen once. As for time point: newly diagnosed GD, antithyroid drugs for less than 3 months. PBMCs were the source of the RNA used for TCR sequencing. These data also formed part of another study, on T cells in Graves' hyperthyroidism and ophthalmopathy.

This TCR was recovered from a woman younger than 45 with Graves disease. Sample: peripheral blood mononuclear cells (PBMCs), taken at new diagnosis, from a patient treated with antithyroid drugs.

As DNA, the CDR3 is TGTGCCAGCTCACCACTGGAGAGCTCCTACAATGAGCAGTTCTTC. Residues: CASSPLESSYNEQFF. This sequence joins TRBV18 and TRBJ2-1, with D uncertain. The V gene's germline CDR1 is KGHSH and CDR2 LQKENI. V shed 1 base and J shed 0 bases, with 7 bases lying between them. There are 15 residues in the CDR3.